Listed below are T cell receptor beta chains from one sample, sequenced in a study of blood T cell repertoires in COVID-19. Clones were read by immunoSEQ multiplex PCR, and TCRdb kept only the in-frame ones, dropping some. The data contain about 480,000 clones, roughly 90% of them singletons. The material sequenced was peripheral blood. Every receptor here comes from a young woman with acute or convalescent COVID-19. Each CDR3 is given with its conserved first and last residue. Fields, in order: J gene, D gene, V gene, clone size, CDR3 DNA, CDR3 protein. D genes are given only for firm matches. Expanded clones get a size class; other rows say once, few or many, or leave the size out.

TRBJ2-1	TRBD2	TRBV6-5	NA	TGTGCCAGCAGTAAAAGCGGGGGGCCTAACAATGAGCAGTTCTTC	CASSKSGGPNNEQFF
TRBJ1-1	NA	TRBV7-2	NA	TGTGCCAGCAGCTTATTTGGGGCCATGAACACTGAAGCTTTCTTT	CASSLFGAMNTEAFF
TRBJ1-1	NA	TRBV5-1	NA	TGCGCCAGCAGCCCGTGGACAGAGAACACTGAAGCTTTCTTT	CASSPWTENTEAFF
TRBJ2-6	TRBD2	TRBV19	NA	TGTGCCAGTAGTACTCCCGGGACTAGCGCCGGGGCCAACGTCCTGACTTTC	CASSTPGTSAGANVLTF
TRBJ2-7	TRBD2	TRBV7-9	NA	TGTGCCAGCAGCTTCCCGGGGGGGCCGGGGGAGCAGTACTTC	CASSFPGGPGEQYF
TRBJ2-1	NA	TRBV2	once	TGTGCCAGCAGTGATCAGGGCTACAATGAGCAGTTCTTC	CASSDQGYNEQFF
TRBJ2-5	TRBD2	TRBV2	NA	TGTGCCAGTGCGGGCCAGCGGGGGGGGTTCCAAGAGACCCAGTACTTC	CASAGQRGGFQETQYF
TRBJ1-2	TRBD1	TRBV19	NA	TGTGCCAGTACTGGGTCAGGGGGCTTTGGCTACACCTTC	CASTGSGGFGYTF
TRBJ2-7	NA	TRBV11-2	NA	TGTGCCAGCAGCTTAGTATTGTACGAGCAGTACTTC	CASSLVLYEQYF
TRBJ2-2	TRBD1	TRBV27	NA	TGTGCCAGCAGCGGGACAGGGGGCCCCGGGGAGCTGTTTTTT	CASSGTGGPGELFF
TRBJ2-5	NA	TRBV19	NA	TGTGCCAGTAGTATTACTCTGTTCGAGACCCAGTACTTC	CASSITLFETQYF
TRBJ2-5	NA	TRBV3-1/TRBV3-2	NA	TGTGCCAGCAGCCACAGGTCCGGGAAAGAGACCCAGTACTTC	CASSHRSGKETQYF
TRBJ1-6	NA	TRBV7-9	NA	TGTGCCAGCAGCTTAGACGGTTATGTACCCCTCCACTTT	CASSLDGYVPLHF
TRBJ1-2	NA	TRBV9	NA	TGTGCCAGCAGCGCCGCTCGAGGGTTTGGCTACACCTTC	CASSAARGFGYTF
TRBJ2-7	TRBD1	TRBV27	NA	TGTGCCAGCAGTCAGACAGGGGCCGAGCAGTACTTC	CASSQTGAEQYF
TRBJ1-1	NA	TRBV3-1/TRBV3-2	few	TGTGCCAGCAGCACGACAGCCCGATACACTGAAGCTTTCTTT	CASSTTARYTEAFF
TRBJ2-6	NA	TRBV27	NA	TGTGCCAGCAGCAATACCGGGACACCCGCGGCTGGGGCCAACGTCCTGACTTTC	CASSNTGTPAAGANVLTF
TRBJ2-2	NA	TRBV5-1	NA	TGCGCCAGCAACAACCGGGGGTCGAACACCGGGGAGCTGTTTTTT	CASNNRGSNTGELFF
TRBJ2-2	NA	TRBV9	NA	TGTGCCAGCAGCGTAACGAGGGCACACACCGGGGAGCTGTTTTTT	CASSVTRAHTGELFF
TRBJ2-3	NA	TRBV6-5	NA	TGTGCCAGCAGTTCCACAGGGAGCACAGATACGCAGTATTTT	CASSSTGSTDTQYF
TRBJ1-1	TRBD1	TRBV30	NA	TGTGCCTGGAGACCGGGACAGGGGGTTAGTGGAGGGAACACTGAAGCTTTCTTT	CAWRPGQGVSGGNTEAFF
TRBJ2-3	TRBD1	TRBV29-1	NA	TGCAGCGTTGAAGACCCACGCCATGGACAGGGGCTCACAGATACGCAGTATTTT	CSVEDPRHGQGLTDTQYF
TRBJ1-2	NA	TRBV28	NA	TGTGCCAGCAGTAGCAGATTGAGGGATGGCTACACCTTC	CASSSRLRDGYTF
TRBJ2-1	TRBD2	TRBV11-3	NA	TGTGCCAGCAGCTTAACTAGCGGGGGGGCAGGTGAGCAGTTCTTC	CASSLTSGGAGEQFF
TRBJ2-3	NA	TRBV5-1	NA	TGCGCCAGCAGCTTGAGCACCCCCACAGATACGCAGTATTTT	CASSLSTPTDTQYF
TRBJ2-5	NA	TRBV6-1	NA	TGTGCCAGCAGTGAATATGGGAGGCTCAAAGAGACCCAGTACTTC	CASSEYGRLKETQYF
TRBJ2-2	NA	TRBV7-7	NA	TGTGCCAGCAGCATAAGACTAGACACCGGGGAGCTGTTTTTT	CASSIRLDTGELFF
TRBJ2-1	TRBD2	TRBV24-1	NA	TGTGCCACCAGTGATTTGGCGGGGGGCCCCTACAATGAGCAGTTCTTC	CATSDLAGGPYNEQFF
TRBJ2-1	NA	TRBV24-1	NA	TGTGCCACCAGTAGGGGGACCCTTCGTGAGCAGTTCTTC	CATSRGTLREQFF
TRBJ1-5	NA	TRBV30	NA	TGTGCCTGGAGTGGTGGACAATTAAATCAGCCCCAGCATTTT	CAWSGGQLNQPQHF
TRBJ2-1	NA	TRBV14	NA	TGTGCCAGCAGCCCCGTGAGCGGGCTTAATGAGCAGTTCTTC	CASSPVSGLNEQFF
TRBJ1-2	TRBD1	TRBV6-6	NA	TGTGCCAGCAGTTACCCGGACAGGCTCCATGGCTACACCTTC	CASSYPDRLHGYTF
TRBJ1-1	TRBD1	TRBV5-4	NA	TGTGCCAGCAGCTCCGGGACAGGGGGTTACGCTGAAGCTTTCTTT	CASSSGTGGYAEAFF
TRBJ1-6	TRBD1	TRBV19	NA	TGTGCCAGTAGGACAGGGGGCACCTATAATTCACCCCTCCACTTT	CASRTGGTYNSPLHF
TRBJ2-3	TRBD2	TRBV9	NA	TGTGCCAGCAGCGTAGAAGGCGGGGGGGCCGCAGATACGCAGTATTTT	CASSVEGGGAADTQYF
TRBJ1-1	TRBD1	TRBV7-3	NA	TGTGCCAGCAGCTCAACACAGGGGGCCCGAGCTTTCTTT	CASSSTQGARAFF
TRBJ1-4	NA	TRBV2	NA	TGTGCCAGCAGTTTAAGACAGATCCCTAGGGAAAAACTGTTTTTT	CASSLRQIPREKLFF
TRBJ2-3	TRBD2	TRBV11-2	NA	TGTGCCAGCAGCCCAACTCTAGCGGGGGTTGGAGATACGCAGTATTTT	CASSPTLAGVGDTQYF
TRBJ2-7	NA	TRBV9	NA	TGTGCCAGCAGCGTAGCCCCGGGGGAAACCTACGAGCAGTACTTC	CASSVAPGETYEQYF
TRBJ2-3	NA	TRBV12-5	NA	TGTGCTAGTGGTTCGGGGTCAGATACGCAGTATTTT	CASGSGSDTQYF